A single sample gave rise to the 2 T cell receptor beta chains below, sequenced in a study of cytotoxic CD8 clonotypes in ibrutinib-treated CLL listed by TCRdb under 2021. The sample's time point label, in plain terms: approximately eleven months on ibrutinib. The method behind the library was the immunoSEQ multiplex PCR assay. TCRdb took over this immuneACCESS table, retaining in-frame rearrangements with V and J assigned. Such tables are incomplete; in checked studies, under half of the missing clones stem from an unresolved V gene, and the remainder is unexplained. The sample yields over 200,000 clones; 60% to 80% were counted once. Clones ranked in the top ten supply about an eighth of the sample. The material sequenced was PBMCs, taken after 12 months of ibrutinib treatment. All receptors derive from a human donor with chronic lymphocytic leukemia.

The rearrangement uses TRBV27 and TRBJ2-7, with 7 bases matching TRBD1. The junction had 8 bases not matched to a gene; V was cut back by 4 bases and J by 2 bases. In germline, CDR1 is MNHEY, CDR2 SMNVEV (reference sequence). The length of the CDR3 is 15 residues. The CDR3 spells CASSSPTGQPYEQYF. The CDR3 region has the DNA TGTGCCAGCAGTTCTCCGACGGGACAGCCCTACGAGCAGTACTTC.

CDR3 bases: TGTGCCAGCAGTGCCAGCGGGGGGGGCAGCAATGAGCAGTTCTTC. It yields the protein CASSASGGGSNEQFF. This rearrangement joins TRBV28 to TRBJ2-1; TRBD2 agrees at 10 bases. Germline CDR1 reads MDHEN; CDR2 reads SYDVKM. J lost 6 bases, V lost 5 bases, and 7 bases had no gene match. CDR3 size: 15 residues.